This passage covers 27 T cell receptor beta chains from one sample sequenced in a study of CD8+ T cells in alopecia areata. Isolated RNA was reverse transcribed into cDNA used as the sequencing template. Using immunoSEQ multiplex PCR, the repertoire was profiled, and TCRdb retains in-frame clones only, with some absent. The table has 98,000 or so clones, under 60% seen once. The sample consisted of NKG2D-low CD8+ T cells sorted from blood. The receptors were gathered from a human donor with alopecia areata.

The V call is TRBV27, the J call TRBJ2-3; D assignment may be TRBD1 or TRBD2 (5 bases each). Looked up from germline, CDR1 is MNHEY and CDR2 is SMNVEV (reference sequence). This CDR3 spans 14 amino acids. Trimming took 2 bases from V and 5 from J, leaving 11 bases between them. The CDR3 region has the DNA TGTGCCAGCAGTTTAACCTTTGGGGGAGATACGCAGTATTTT. Protein: CASSLTFGGDTQYF.

The chain recombines TRBV20-1 with TRBJ2-5; no clear D gene. There are 10 residues in the CDR3. Trimming took off 6 bases at V and 5 bases at J, with 7 bases between the two ends. Per the germline V gene, CDR1 is DFQATT and CDR2 is SNEGSKA (reference sequence). The chain's CDR3 is CSATFETQYF. CDR3 sequence (DNA): TGCAGTGCCACGTTTGAGACCCAGTACTTC.

The V and J genes are TRBV9 and TRBJ2-7; either TRBD1 or TRBD2 may supply D (5 bases each). CDR1 and CDR2 (germline): SGDLS, YYNGEE. Trimming pared 0 bases from V and 0 bases from J, leaving 10 bases between. The CDR3 loop spans 15 amino acids. The chain's CDR3 is CASSVGDPSSYEQYF. The CDR3 DNA reads as TGTGCCAGCAGCGTAGGGGACCCAAGCTCCTACGAGCAGTACTTC.

The J gene is TRBJ2-1, the V gene TRBV29-1; D is uncertain. The CDR3 runs 11 residues. Per germline, CDR1 SQVTM and CDR2 ANQGSEA. The CDR3: CSFGSNNEQFF. In DNA, the CDR3 is TGCAGTTTCGGCAGTAACAATGAGCAGTTCTTC.

This chain uses TRBV7-8 with TRBJ2-2, with 10 bases fitting TRBD2. The V gene's germline CDR1 is SGHVS and CDR2 FQNEAQ. The trim removed 6 bases at V and 6 bases at J, leaving 7 bases unmatched. The CDR3 runs to 15 residues. CDR3 region: CASRETSGISGELFF. The CDR3 DNA sequence: TGTGCCAGCAGGGAAACTAGCGGGATTTCCGGGGAGCTGTTTTTT.

The chain carries TRBV11-2 and TRBJ2-1; a possible D gene is TRBD1 (6 bases). Germline V gene data show CDR1 as SGHAT and CDR2 as FQNNGV. V lost 1 base to trimming and J lost 8 bases, with 12 bases between them. The CDR3 is 14 amino acids. The CDR3 loop reads CASSLGGPGDEQFF. CDR3 sequence (DNA): TGTGCCAGCAGCTTAGGCGGACCAGGGGATGAGCAGTTCTTC. Full variable domain (remainder filled in from reference TRBV11-2 and TRBJ2-1): EAGVAQSPRYKIIEKRQSVAFWCNPISGHATLYWYQQILGQGPKLLIQFQNNGVVDDSQLPKDRFSAERLKGVDSTLKIQPAKLEDSAVYLCASSLGGPGDEQFFGPGTRLTVL.

The genes are TRBV28 and TRBJ2-1; tentative D call: TRBD2 (6 bases). V was shortened by 5 bases and J by 4 bases, with 9 bases between the two germline ends. This CDR3 comprises 13 residues. Germline-derived CDR1 and CDR2 are MDHEN and SYDVKM. CDR3 coding DNA: TGTGCCAGCAGTAGCGGGCCATACAATGAGCAGTTCTTC. This sequence encodes CASSSGPYNEQFF.

The sample holds a few counts of this clone. The chain is built from TRBV19 and TRBJ2-1; TRBD2 matches 8 bases. The CDR3 loop spans 15 amino acids. J gave up 7 bases and V 1 base, and 6 bases lay outside the gene matches. From germline, CDR1 is LNHDA and CDR2 SQIVND (reference sequence). The CDR3 loop is CASSIGSGMLNEQFF. The CDR3 DNA sequence: TGTGCCAGTAGTATAGGTAGCGGGATGTTAAATGAGCAGTTCTTC.

The chain recombines TRBV7-9 with TRBJ2-7, with unresolved D. Germline CDR1 SEHNR, CDR2 FQNEAQ (reference sequence). V was trimmed by 2 bases and J by 3 bases, leaving 8 bases between them. This CDR3 region has 13 residues. CDR3 sequence: CASSLSQNYEQYF. DNA for the CDR3: TGTGCCAGCAGCTTAAGCCAGAACTACGAGCAGTACTTC.

This clone occurred a few times. The chain employs TRBV29-1 and TRBJ1-1; 7 bases agree with TRBD1. The V gene end was trimmed by 7 bases and the J gene end by 6 bases; junction bases not matched to a gene: 14. Germline-derived CDR1 and CDR2 are SQVTM and ANQGSEA. This CDR3 contains 14 residues. The CDR3 loop reads CSGRGGDLLAEAFF. As DNA, the CDR3 is TGCAGCGGCAGGGGGGGGGATTTATTGGCTGAAGCTTTCTTT.

The rearrangement uses TRBV28 and TRBJ2-7, with TRBD1 matching 10 bases. The V gene's germline CDR1 is MDHEN and CDR2 SYDVKM. J gave up 4 bases and V 4 bases, and 7 bases lay outside the gene matches. The CDR3 totals 15 residues. The CDR3 DNA sequence: TGTGCCAGCAGTTCACGGGACAGGGGTATGTACGAGCAGTACTTC. Translating gives CASSSRDRGMYEQYF.

This clone showed up just a few times. J is TRBJ2-7 and V is TRBV7-8, with D maybe TRBD1 (6 bases). The CDR3 sequence is 15 residues long. CDR1 SGHVS and CDR2 FQNEAQ come from the germline V gene. Trimming stripped 1 base from V and 0 bases from J, with 10 bases between. CDR3 coding DNA: TGTGCCAGCAGCTTAGAGGCAGGGGACTCCTACGAGCAGTACTTC. Translating it yields CASSLEAGDSYEQYF.

The chain recombines TRBV7-3 with TRBJ2-3; D may be TRBD2 (5 bases). Germline values: CDR1 SGHTA, CDR2 FQGTGA. The CDR3 covers 14 residues. The V and J ends lost 2 bases and 4 bases respectively, with 10 bases between them. CDR3 nucleotide sequence: TGTGCCAGCAGCTTACGGGGAGCCCCAGATACGCAGTATTTT. It translates to CASSLRGAPDTQYF.

The gene calls are TRBV5-6 and TRBJ2-7, with 8 bases aligning to TRBD1. V lost 5 bases to trimming and J lost 4 bases; unmatched junction nucleotides: 11. This CDR3 comprises 15 residues. In germline, CDR1 is SGHDT, CDR2 YYEEEE. CDR3 region: CASSYDGTGDYEQYF. CDR3 sequence (DNA): TGTGCCAGCAGTTACGACGGGACAGGCGATTACGAGCAGTACTTC.

The chain uses TRBV11-2 and TRBJ2-3, with D uncertain. This CDR3 contains 16 residues. V was clipped by 2 bases and J by 0 bases, with 12 bases between them. Germline assignment: CDR1 SGHAT and CDR2 FQNNGV. The CDR3 here is CASSLKFGWSTDTQYF. The CDR3 DNA reads as TGTGCCAGCAGCTTAAAATTTGGATGGAGCACAGATACGCAGTATTTT.

This chain links TRBV15 with TRBJ1-1; 8 positions agree with TRBD1. This CDR3 is built from 14 residues. Per germline, CDR1 LNHNV and CDR2 YYDKDF (reference sequence). The ends lost 5 bases at V and 5 bases at J; junction bases unmatched: 7. In DNA form, the CDR3 reads TGTGCCACCAGCGACGACAGGGGCGGGACTGAAGCTTTCTTT. It translates to CATSDDRGGTEAFF. The full variable domain, its missing parts supplied by reference TRBV15 and TRBJ1-1, is DAMVIQNPRYQVTQFGKPVTLSCSQTLNHNVMYWYQQKSSQAPKLLFHYYDKDFNNEADTPDNFQSRRPNTSFCFLDIRSPGLGDTAMYLCATSDDRGGTEAFFGQGTRLTVV.

The rearrangement links TRBV4-1 to TRBJ1-2, with D maybe TRBD1 (5 bases). Germline CDR1 and CDR2: MGHRA and YSYEKL. Trimming cost V 1 base and J 4 bases, with 13 bases left between them. The CDR3 spans 15 residues. CDR3 bases: TGCGCCAGCAGCCAAGCAGGGACCAACCTCTATGGCTACACCTTC. Its protein is CASSQAGTNLYGYTF.

The chain recombines TRBV28 with TRBJ2-7; D possibly uses TRBD1 or TRBD2 (5 bases each). The germline CDR1 and CDR2 sequences are MDHEN and SYDVKM. The CDR3 contains 15 residues. The ends were cut back, 6 bases at V and 0 bases at J, with 15 bases in the middle. Written as DNA, the CDR3 is TGTGCCAGCAGCTTGGATACGGGGACCTCCTACGAGCAGTACTTC. This gives the protein CASSLDTGTSYEQYF.

V and J are TRBV7-9 and TRBJ2-4, with 8 bases aligning to TRBD1. The CDR3 consists of 17 residues. The V gene end was trimmed by 0 bases and the J gene end by 5 bases; junction bases not matched to a gene: 9. CDR1 is SEHNR, CDR2 FQNEAQ, per germline (reference sequence). DNA of the CDR3: TGTGCCAGCAGCTTAGCATTCGGACAGGGCGAGGAAAACATTCAGTACTTC. Its translation: CASSLAFGQGEENIQYF.

The CDR3 DNA sequence: TGTGCCAGCAGTAAACGTCCCGACAGGGTTGACTATGGCTACACCTTC. Protein product: CASSKRPDRVDYGYTF. The chain carries TRBV27 and TRBJ1-2; 7 nucleotides agree with TRBD1. Germline assignment: CDR1 MNHEY and CDR2 SMNVEV (reference sequence). There are 16 residues in the CDR3. After removal of 5 bases from V and 3 bases from J, the junction contained 12 bases not matched to a gene.

The V and J genes are TRBV5-1 and TRBJ2-1, with D unresolved. This CDR3 is 14 amino acids long. The V gene's germline CDR1 is SGHRS and CDR2 YFSETQ. Trimming took 1 base from V and 8 from J, leaving 13 bases between them. CDR3 residues: CASSLIRVTDEQFF. The CDR3 coding sequence is TGCGCCAGCAGCTTGATCCGGGTGACGGATGAGCAGTTCTTC. The variable domain in full, with the rest retrieved from reference TRBV5-1 and TRBJ2-1, is KAGVTQTPRYLIKTRGQQVTLSCSPISGHRSVSWYQQTPGQGLQFLFEYFSETQRNKGNFPGRFSGRQFSNSRSEMNVSTLELGDSALYLCASSLIRVTDEQFFGPGTRLTVL.

This chain joins TRBV7-9 and TRBJ2-1; tentative D call: TRBD2 (6 bases). This CDR3 contains 14 residues. Germline lookup yields CDR1 SEHNR and CDR2 FQNEAQ (reference sequence). With 5 bases removed from V and 6 bases from J, the gap between germline ends came to 14 bases. CDR3 region: CASSGGDLLNEQFF. CDR3 coding DNA: TGTGCCAGCAGCGGAGGGGACCTTCTCAATGAGCAGTTCTTC.

The gene calls are TRBV5-6 and TRBJ1-2; no firm D call. Per the germline V gene, CDR1 is SGHDT and CDR2 is YYEEEE. CDR3 size: 13 residues. The V end lost 4 bases, the J end lost 8 bases, and 15 bases lay between the germline ends. The CDR3 DNA sequence: TGTGCCAGCAGCCCCACACGAGTTGAGGGCTACACCTTC. It encodes CASSPTRVEGYTF.

Points on this clone: The junction and the germline gene differ at one end; a read error may be behind it. V is TRBV15 and J is TRBJ2-1; 8 nucleotides match TRBD2. In germline, CDR1 is LNHNV, CDR2 YYDKDF (reference sequence). The CDR3 loop spans 12 amino acids. For the CDR3, the DNA is TGTGCCACCAGCAGAGCGGGGGGGGATCTCCTCTTC. This codes for CATSRAGGDLLF.

This sequence joins TRBV28 and TRBJ2-3; perhaps TRBD2 as D (6 bases). There are 14 residues in the CDR3. Deletions cut 5 bases from V and 3 bases from J, with 12 bases between. Germline V CDR1 and CDR2: MDHEN, SYDVKM. CDR3 coding DNA: TGTGCCAGCAGTGACCTGGAGGGGACAGATACGCAGTATTTT. Protein: CASSDLEGTDTQYF. The full variable domain, rest sourced from reference TRBV28 and TRBJ2-3, is DVKVTQSSRYLVKRTGEKVFLECVQDMDHENMFWYRQDPGLGLRLIYFSYDVKMKEKGDIPEGYSVSREKKERFSLILESASTNQTSMYLCASSDLEGTDTQYFGPGTRLTVL.

J is TRBJ2-7 and V is TRBV27, with D uncertain. V was clipped by 5 bases and J by 3 bases, with 14 bases between them. This CDR3 has 14 amino acids. The germline gives CDR1 MNHEY, CDR2 SMNVEV (reference sequence). In DNA, the CDR3 is TGTGCCAGCAGTGCCTCTAGGCAGAACTACGAGCAGTACTTC. Translation: CASSASRQNYEQYF.

This chain connects TRBV27 to TRBJ1-4; 11 nucleotides line up with TRBD1. The germline CDR1 and CDR2 sequences are MNHEY and SMNVEV (reference sequence). The length of the CDR3 is 15 residues. V lost 4 bases, J lost 6 bases, and 4 bases stayed unmatched. CDR3 nucleotide sequence: TGTGCCAGCAGTTCCCCGGGACAGGGGGATGAAAAACTGTTTTTT. Translation gives CASSSPGQGDEKLFF. The full variable domain, rest sourced from reference TRBV27 and TRBJ1-4, is EAQVTQNPRYLITVTGKKLTVTCSQNMNHEYMSWYRQDPGLGLRQIYYSMNVEVTDKGDVPEGYKVSRKEKRNFPLILESPSPNQTSLYFCASSSPGQGDEKLFFGSGTQLSVL.